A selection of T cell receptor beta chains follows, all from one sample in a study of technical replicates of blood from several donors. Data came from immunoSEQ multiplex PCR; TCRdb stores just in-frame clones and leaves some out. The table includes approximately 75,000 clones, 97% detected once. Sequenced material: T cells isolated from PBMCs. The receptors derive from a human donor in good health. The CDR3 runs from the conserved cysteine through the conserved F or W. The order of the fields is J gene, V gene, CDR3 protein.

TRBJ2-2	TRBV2	CASRPTRNTGELFF
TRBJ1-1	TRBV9	CASSPSREATEAFF
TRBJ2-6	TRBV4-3	CASSQDIAGVLTF
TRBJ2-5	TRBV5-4	CASSLFYTETQYF
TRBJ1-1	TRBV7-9	CASREGQGEAFF
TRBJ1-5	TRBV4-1	CASSQDRGDFNQPQHF
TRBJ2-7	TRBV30	CAWSSPGQGFYEQYF
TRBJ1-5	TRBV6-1	CASLSGGDQPQHF
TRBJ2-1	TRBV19	CASSSWTSGRAGNEQFF
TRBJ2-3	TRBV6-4	CASSEFGSTDTQYF
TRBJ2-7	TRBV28	CASSGDLAGTYEQYF
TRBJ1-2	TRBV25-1	CASSDTGPYGYTF
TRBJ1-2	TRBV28	CASSLGQGNYGYTF
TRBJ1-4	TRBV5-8	CASSYSTGAREKLFF
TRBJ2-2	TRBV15	CFLGLLNTGELFF
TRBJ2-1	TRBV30	CAWSASFYNEQFF
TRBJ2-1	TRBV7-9	CASSPGTGFYNEQFF
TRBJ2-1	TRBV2	CASRDSSYNEQFF
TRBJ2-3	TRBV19	CASSRSTDTQYF
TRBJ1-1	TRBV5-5	CASSRGQMNTEAFF
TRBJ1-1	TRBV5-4	CASSLGHNSNTEAFF
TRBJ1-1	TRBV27	CASSLSRGGAPNTEAFF
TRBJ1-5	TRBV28	CASSTGTGGQPQHF
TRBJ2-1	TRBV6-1	CASSEASGSVSYNEQFF
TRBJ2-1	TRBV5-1	CASSADRFGSYNEQFF
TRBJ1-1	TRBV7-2	CASSWRGSNTEAFF